Below, 6 T cell receptor beta chains from the same sample are listed, as sequenced in a study of Graves' ophthalmopathy and Graves' hyperthyroidism. RNA served as the template for amplifying TCR beta CDR3 regions. HTBI primers were used in a first-round RT-PCR, which preceded a second-round multiplex PCR. TCRdb fed the multiplex PCR reads into MiXCR, producing one record per CDR3 protein. In the table there are a few hundred thousand distinct CDR3 sequences, 21% of which are singletons. The sequenced sample consisted of peripheral blood. The receptors originated from a woman under 30 with stable Graves' hyperthyroidism.

This clonotype was seen a handful of times. This chain links TRBV19 with TRBJ2-2, with 7 bases aligning to TRBD2. The germline CDR1 and CDR2 sequences are LNHDA and SQIVND (reference sequence). Trimming at V came to 5 bases and at J to 0 bases, leaving 6 bases not matched to a gene. CDR3 length: 16 amino acids. CDR3 sequence (DNA): TGTGCCAGTAGTGTTGGGGGGGTTGCGAACACCGGGGAGCTGTTTTTT. Protein sequence: CASSVGGVANTGELFF.

V is TRBV11-3 and J is TRBJ1-6, with a possible D match to TRBD1 (5 bases). The CDR3 contains 16 residues. V dropped 2 bases and J dropped 6 bases, with 14 bases sitting between them. CDR1 SGHNT and CDR2 YENEEA come from the germline V gene. DNA of the CDR3: TGTGCCAGCAGCTTAAATAGGCCGAGGGGTAATTCACCCCTCCACTTT. Its protein product is CASSLNRPRGNSPLHF. The full variable domain, completed using reference TRBV11-3 and TRBJ1-6, is EAGVVQSPRYKIIEKKQPVAFWCNPISGHNTLYWYLQNLGQGPELLIRYENEEAVDDSQLPKDRFSAERLKGVDSTLKIQPAELGDSAVYLCASSLNRPRGNSPLHFGNGTRLTVT.

This clonotype was picked up many times. The genes are TRBV12-3 or TRBV12-4 and TRBJ2-5, with 7 bases matching TRBD2. This CDR3 region has 15 residues. J lost 7 bases, V lost 3 bases, and 11 bases had no gene match. Written as DNA, the CDR3 is TGTGCCAGCAGTTTCCGCGAGGTGGGGAGGGGGACCCAGTACTTC. This codes for CASSFREVGRGTQYF.

On this clonotype itself: This may come from a read error, since a much larger clone is one base off. CDR3 bases: TGTGCCAGCAGGTGGATTAGCGGGAGAGGGCAAGAGACCCAGTACTTC. Translating it yields CASRWISGRGQETQYF. V usage is TRBV12-3 or TRBV12-4 and J usage is TRBJ2-5; 9 bases agree with TRBD2. The CDR3 covers 16 residues. The ends lost 6 bases at V and 2 bases at J; junction bases unmatched: 10.

The V and J genes are TRBV5-1 and TRBJ1-5, with D possibly matching TRBD1 (6 bases). In germline, CDR1 is SGHRS, CDR2 YFSETQ. The CDR3 is 15 residues long. Trimming shortened V by 3 bases and J by 0 bases, and 10 bases separated the two germline ends. The CDR3 reads CASSSTGHSNQPQHF. For the CDR3, the DNA is TGCGCCAGCAGCTCTACAGGGCATAGCAATCAGCCCCAGCATTTT.

This clonotype was seen at least ten times. This rearrangement joins TRBV28 to TRBJ1-5; TRBD1 might be the D (5 bases). This CDR3 comprises 14 residues. The V gene lost 6 bases and the J gene lost 5 bases, with 14 bases spanning the gap. Germline-derived CDR1 and CDR2 are MDHEN and SYDVKM. The CDR3 here is CASRTQGNHQPQHF. The CDR3 DNA reads as TGTGCCAGCAGGACTCAGGGAAACCATCAGCCCCAGCATTTT.